One and the same sample provided the 24 T cell receptor beta chains below, sequenced in a study of CD8 T cells in Susac syndrome. When the RNA was reverse transcribed, random hexamers were used with an input of about 0.45 to 1 ug. From the immunoSEQ multiplex PCR reads, TCRdb called clonotypes with MiXCR, one entry per CDR3 protein. The sample gives 130,000 to 150,000 distinct CDR3 sequences, roughly 95% of which show up once; 0.065% to 0.1% is in the top ten. Sequenced input: CD4+ T cells from PBMCs. The receptor source for this set is a human donor in good health.

The chain recombines TRBV6-2 or TRBV6-3 with TRBJ2-6; D gene uncertain. Trimming removed 4 bases from V and 0 bases from J, with 4 bases in between. Germline V gene sequence: CDR1 MNHEY, CDR2 SVGEGT. This CDR3 is built from 14 residues. The CDR3 loop reads CASSWFSGANVLTF. The DNA for the CDR3 is TGTGCCAGCAGTTGGTTCTCTGGGGCCAACGTCCTGACTTTC.

This clonotype appeared a single time. The chain combines TRBV6-1 with TRBJ2-1; no definite D call. CDR3 length: 12 residues. From germline, CDR1 is MNHNS and CDR2 SASEGT. V was trimmed by 3 bases and J by 10 bases, leaving 10 bases between them. This chain's CDR3 is CASSDPWAEQFF. CDR3 nucleotide sequence: TGTGCCAGCAGTGACCCCTGGGCAGAGCAGTTCTTC.

J is TRBJ2-2 and V is TRBV5-1; D tentatively reads TRBD1 or TRBD2 (5 bases each). The CDR3 is 17 residues long. V gave up 4 bases and J gave up 5 bases, with 21 bases separating them. The germline V gene encodes CDR1 SGHRS and CDR2 YFSETQ. The CDR3 region is CASSGGLTGPRTGELFF. DNA of the CDR3: TGCGCCAGCAGCGGAGGACTGACGGGGCCTAGGACCGGGGAGCTGTTTTTT.

The rearrangement joins TRBV6-1 to TRBJ1-1, with D uncertain. Germline loops: CDR1 MNHNS, CDR2 SASEGT. There are 12 residues in the CDR3. Trimming cost V 5 bases and J 3 bases, with 7 bases left between them. The CDR3 loop is CASSYLDTEAFF. CDR3 sequence (DNA): TGTGCCAGCAGTTATTTGGACACTGAAGCTTTCTTT.

The chain combines TRBV9 with TRBJ1-2; a possible D gene is TRBD1 (5 bases). This CDR3 is 17 amino acids long. V dropped 3 bases and J dropped 2 bases, with 20 bases sitting between them. CDR1 and CDR2 from the germline V gene are SGDLS and YYNGEE. CDR3 nucleotide sequence: TGTGCCAGCAGCGACGTAGGTTGGTCAGGGCGAAACTATGGCTACACCTTC. Translating it yields CASSDVGWSGRNYGYTF.

The chain joins TRBV29-1 to TRBJ2-1; no firm D call. Per the germline V gene, CDR1 is SQVTM and CDR2 is ANQGSEA. Between the trimmed V and J ends, which lost 7 bases and 7 bases, there was a span of 14 bases. The length of the CDR3 is 12 residues. CDR3 protein: CSADPGGNEQFF. The CDR3 nucleotides read TGCAGCGCCGACCCGGGTGGGAATGAGCAGTTCTTC.

The V call is TRBV20-1, the J call TRBJ2-7; TRBD2 matches 10 bases. The CDR3 has 17 residues. CDR1 and CDR2 (germline): DFQATT, SNEGSKA (reference sequence). The junction had 16 bases not matched to a gene; V was cut back by 5 bases and J by 3 bases. The CDR3 nucleotides read TGCAGTGCTGCCTTGAAAAGCGGGAGGGATCGGAACTACGAGCAGTACTTC. It encodes CSAALKSGRDRNYEQYF.

The J gene is TRBJ2-7, the V gene TRBV5-1; 10 bases are a match to TRBD2. CDR3 size: 15 residues. V gave up 4 bases and J gave up 2 bases; unmatched junction bases: 6. Germline values: CDR1 SGHRS, CDR2 YFSETQ. CDR3 coding DNA: TGCGCCAGCAGCGTGAGGACTAGCGGCACCTACGAGCAGTACTTC. Translated: CASSVRTSGTYEQYF.

The CDR3 reads CASSYIAGLQETQYF. In DNA form, the CDR3 reads TGTGCCAGCAGTTACATCGCGGGACTGCAAGAGACCCAGTACTTC. The gene calls are TRBV12-3 or TRBV12-4 and TRBJ2-5, with a weak D call TRBD2 (6 bases). The CDR3 covers 15 residues. V lost 4 bases to trimming and J lost 2 bases, with 14 bases between them.

The chain employs TRBV5-1 and TRBJ2-1, with TRBD2 identical over 9 bases. With V trimmed by 4 bases and J by 2 bases, 4 bases remained unmatched. Germline CDR1 reads SGHRS; CDR2 reads YFSETQ. This CDR3 spans 15 amino acids. CDR3 region: CASSLAGWPYNEQFF. The CDR3 DNA sequence: TGCGCCAGCAGCCTAGCGGGATGGCCCTACAATGAGCAGTTCTTC.

The rearrangement links TRBV20-1 to TRBJ2-7, with unresolved D. CDR3 length: 13 residues. Per the germline V gene, CDR1 is DFQATT and CDR2 is SNEGSKA (reference sequence). The ends were cut back, 7 bases at V and 4 bases at J, with 17 bases in the middle. CDR3 sequence (DNA): TGCAGTGTTATCAGCCCACTTGGGTACGAGCAGTACTTC. Amino acids: CSVISPLGYEQYF.

This clonotype occurred once. The V gene is TRBV6-5, the J gene TRBJ2-7; 8 nucleotides align to TRBD1. Per the germline V gene, CDR1 is MNHEY and CDR2 is SVGAGI. Losses at the gene ends were 5 bases for V and 3 bases for J; bases not matched to a gene: 9. The CDR3 runs to 15 residues. This chain's CDR3 is CASSPAGGKYYEQYF. DNA of the CDR3: TGTGCCAGCAGTCCCGCAGGGGGCAAATACTACGAGCAGTACTTC.

This sequence joins TRBV20-1 and TRBJ2-1, with 12 nucleotides matching TRBD2. The CDR3 sequence is 16 residues long. The germline V gene has CDR1 DFQATT and CDR2 SNEGSKA (reference sequence). V gave up 5 bases and J gave up 6 bases; unmatched junction bases: 11. In DNA form, the CDR3 reads TGCAGTGCTGCGGGCACCGGACTAGCGGGACTCAATGAGCAGTTCTTC. It specifies CSAAGTGLAGLNEQFF.

A word on this clonotype: One end of the junction does not line up with germline, which may come from a read error. This chain links TRBV30 with TRBJ2-1; 9 bases agree with TRBD1. The length of the CDR3 is 11 residues. The germline gives CDR1 GTSNPN, CDR2 SVGIG (reference sequence). The CDR3: CACKEMDRGIF. The CDR3, as DNA: TGTGCCTGTAAAGAGATGGACAGGGGAATCTTC.

The chain joins TRBV10-3 to TRBJ2-7, with 7 positions matching TRBD1. Germline CDR1 and CDR2: ENHRY and SYGVKD. This CDR3 is 13 amino acids long. With V trimmed by 6 bases and J by 6 bases, 8 bases remained unmatched. The CDR3, as DNA: TGTGCCATCAGGAGAGGACAGGCCGGCGAGCAGTACTTC. It codes for CAIRRGQAGEQYF.

This chain joins TRBV29-1 and TRBJ2-2; D might be TRBD1 (6 bases). The CDR3 has 15 amino acids. CDR1 SQVTM and CDR2 ANQGSEA come from the germline V gene. Trimming stripped 7 bases from V and 4 bases from J, with 19 bases between. The CDR3 spells CSAALQGPGTGELFF. The CDR3 region has the DNA TGCAGCGCAGCACTACAGGGACCAGGCACCGGGGAGCTGTTTTTT.

V usage is TRBV9 and J usage is TRBJ2-3; no clear D. The CDR3 loop spans 12 amino acids. CDR1 is SGDLS, CDR2 YYNGEE, per germline. V was clipped by 0 bases and J by 5 bases, with 4 bases between them. Written as DNA, the CDR3 is TGTGCCAGCAGCGTAGCGGGAGATACGCAGTATTTT. This translates into CASSVAGDTQYF.

The rearrangement joins TRBV5-1 to TRBJ1-1; TRBD1 might be the D (5 bases). CDR3 length: 14 residues. The ends were cut back, 2 bases at V and 5 bases at J, with 13 bases in the middle. Per germline, CDR1 SGHRS and CDR2 YFSETQ. The CDR3 region is CASSLGATGTEAFF. The CDR3 DNA reads TGCGCCAGCAGCTTAGGGGCCACCGGGACTGAAGCTTTCTTT.

The J gene is TRBJ2-1, the V gene TRBV6-8; 7 bases line up with TRBD2. The CDR3 length is 17 residues. Germline trimming cut 4 bases from V and 4 bases from J; bases unmatched to any gene: 13. The germline CDR1 and CDR2 sequences are MNHGY and SAAAGT. CDR3 sequence: CASSSRDYRTSYNEQFF. CDR3 sequence (DNA): TGTGCCAGCAGTTCCCGGGACTACCGAACCTCATACAATGAGCAGTTCTTC.

The chain carries TRBV18 and TRBJ1-1; tentatively, D is TRBD1 (5 bases). Trimming took 3 bases from V and 0 from J, leaving 14 bases between them. The V gene's germline CDR1 is KGHSH and CDR2 LQKENI. The CDR3 length is 16 residues. CDR3 protein: CASSPPGGRVNTEAFF. CDR3 coding DNA: TGTGCCAGCTCACCCCCGGGGGGGAGAGTGAACACTGAAGCTTTCTTT.

The V gene is TRBV19, the J gene TRBJ1-5, with a possible D match to TRBD1 (5 bases). Deletions cut 1 base from V and 0 bases from J, with 10 bases between. Germline V CDR1 and CDR2: LNHDA, SQIVND (reference sequence). The CDR3 runs 16 residues. DNA for the CDR3: TGTGCCAGTAGTATAGTGGGGGTCTATAGCAATCAGCCCCAGCATTTT. It specifies CASSIVGVYSNQPQHF.

The chain combines TRBV14 with TRBJ2-3; TRBD2 matches at 8 bases. This CDR3 has 15 amino acids. With 2 bases clipped from V and 0 bases from J, the junction kept 1 base outside the gene matches. CDR1 SGHDN and CDR2 FVKESK come from the germline V gene. The CDR3 DNA reads TGTGCCAGCAGCCAATCTAGCGGGAGCACAGATACGCAGTATTTT. Translated, it gives CASSQSSGSTDTQYF.

The chain has TRBV20-1 and TRBJ2-7; 8 bases fit TRBD2. After removal of 0 bases from V and 7 bases from J, the junction contained 11 bases not matched to a gene. The germline CDR1 and CDR2 sequences are DFQATT and SNEGSKA (reference sequence). There are 15 residues in the CDR3. The CDR3 nucleotides are TGCAGTGCTAGAGAGGGTGCGGCGGGAGGTGGGGAGCAGTACTTC. Translating it yields CSAREGAAGGGEQYF.

This chain links TRBV7-2 with TRBJ2-2, with D possibly being TRBD2 (5 bases). CDR3 size: 15 residues. Germline CDR1 SGHTA, CDR2 FQGNSA. The V and J ends lost 4 bases and 6 bases respectively, with 15 bases between them. As DNA, the CDR3 is TGTGCCAGCAGCTCAAGGCCTCCGGGATCCGGGGAGCTGTTTTTT. It translates to CASSSRPPGSGELFF. Based on the CDR3 plus reference TRBV7-2 and TRBJ2-2, the full variable domain is GAGVSQSPSNKVTEKGKDVELRCDPISGHTALYWYRQSLGQGLEFLIYFQGNSAPDKSGLPSDRFSAERTGGSVSTLTIQRTQQEDSAVYLCASSSRPPGSGELFFGEGSRLTVL.